The 5 T cell receptor beta chains in this list originate from one sample, sequenced in a study of OX40 agonist ivuxolimab in advanced cancers. Sequencing used immunoSEQ multiplex PCR; TCRdb keeps in-frame clones, though not all of them. The sample shows nearly 50,000 clones, roughly 90% of them seen only once. The sample in question was CD4+ or CD8+ T cells sorted from blood, obtained in a trial of the OX40 agonist ivuxolimab. The source is an adult with an advanced solid tumor such as melanoma, head and neck, liver or kidney cancer.

This rearrangement joins TRBV19 to TRBJ1-1; no clear D. The CDR3 has 15 residues. From germline, CDR1 is LNHDA and CDR2 SQIVND (reference sequence). Trimming took 3 bases from V and 0 from J, leaving 11 bases between them. This CDR3 reads CASSIFGGVNTEAFF. The DNA of the CDR3 is TGTGCCAGTAGTATCTTCGGCGGAGTGAACACTGAAGCTTTCTTT.

The genes are TRBV20-1 and TRBJ2-7; perhaps TRBD2 as D (5 bases). Germline V lookup: CDR1 DFQATT, CDR2 SNEGSKA (reference sequence). This CDR3 comprises 10 residues. Trimming took 6 bases from V and 7 from J, leaving 10 bases between them. The chain's CDR3 is CSAYGGEQYF. The CDR3 DNA follows: TGCAGTGCATACGGCGGGGAGCAGTACTTC.

This sequence joins TRBV7-8 and TRBJ1-1; D unresolved. The germline V gene encodes CDR1 SGHVS and CDR2 FQNEAQ. The V and J ends lost 4 bases and 2 bases respectively, with 20 bases between them. The CDR3 is made up of 17 amino acids. In nucleotides, the CDR3 is TGTGCCAGCAGCTCAGAATTTTCGTGGGGAACCAACACTGAAGCTTTCTTT. Translating it yields CASSSEFSWGTNTEAFF.

The rearrangement joins TRBV7-2 to TRBJ2-7; 9 bases fit TRBD2. Germline assignment: CDR1 SGHTA and CDR2 FQGNSA. V shed 5 bases, J shed 5 bases, and the junction held 13 bases outside the gene matches. CDR3 length: 16 residues. CDR3 in amino acids: CASSPLAGTSVDEQYF. The CDR3 DNA is TGTGCCAGCAGCCCTCTAGCGGGAACTAGCGTTGACGAGCAGTACTTC.

The chain is built from TRBV28 and TRBJ1-1; tentative D call: TRBD1 (5 bases). CDR1 and CDR2 (germline): MDHEN, SYDVKM. This CDR3 spans 13 amino acids. Trimming removed 5 bases from V and 3 bases from J, with 10 bases in between. CDR3 sequence reads: CASSIGVDTEAFF. CDR3 nucleotides: TGTGCCAGCAGTATAGGGGTCGACACTGAAGCTTTCTTT. Filled out from reference TRBV28 and TRBJ1-1, the complete variable domain reads DVKVTQSSRYLVKRTGEKVFLECVQDMDHENMFWYRQDPGLGLRLIYFSYDVKMKEKGDIPEGYSVSREKKERFSLILESASTNQTSMYLCASSIGVDTEAFFGQGTRLTVV.